The T cell receptor (beta chain) described here comes from a study of Ad26.COV2.S vaccination and SARS-CoV-2 variants. Study observations and caveats: People who got the vaccine had more spike-specific TCR breadth than people who got placebo. Measurement of non-spike TCR breadth gave similar results in vaccine and placebo recipients.

Germline V CDR1 and CDR2: LNHNV, YYDKDF (reference sequence). The length of the CDR3 is 15 residues. V was pared by 1 base and J by 1 base, with 10 bases between. This clone has a single count. Its antigen is undetermined. The method was immunoSEQ multiplex PCR; TCRdb's version includes in-frame clones alone and lacks a portion of them. The sample yields about 480,000 clones, approximately 88% seen once. Treatment reported: about 20 received Ad26.COV2.S at low or high dose, single or two shots; five or six received placebo; per-sample allocation not given. Sampling occurred on day 63 after the first vaccine or placebo injection.

V gene TRBV15 combines with J gene TRBJ1-2; D gene ambiguous. The source of this sequence is a person aged 18-60 years who received the Ad26.COV2.S COVID-19 vaccine or a placebo. The starting material was peripheral blood, obtained in a trial of Ad26.COV2.S vaccine versus placebo. The chain's CDR3 is CATSRVGSNNYGYTF. Written as DNA, the CDR3 is TGTGCCACCAGCAGAGTGGGCAGCAATAACTATGGCTACACCTTC.